This TCR beta chain comes out of a study of shared clonotypes between healthy human individuals. About this clone: Its target is not known.

Assay used: immunoSEQ multiplex PCR; TCRdb lists only in-frame clones, some missing. The sample includes approximately 2.4 million clones, 95% seen only once; the top ten take around 0.13%. Germline CDR1 reads SGHRS; CDR2 reads YFSETQ. The CDR3 totals 14 residues. After removal of 3 bases from V and 2 bases from J, the junction contained 4 bases not matched to a gene. Study-level results: Clonotypes which were not shared had lower generation probabilities than clonotypes that all four donors shared. The donor pool, a small one, limited the genetic and exposure-history diversity represented.

The authors divided CD4+ cells into CD45RA+ naive and CD45RA-negative memory subsets. The origin of this receptor is a young man in good health. The gene calls are TRBV5-1 and TRBJ1-2; TRBD1 matches 7 bases. Sequences were obtained from naive CD4+ T cells sorted from blood. Subset noted: CD45RA+ positively selected. CDR3 bases: TGCGCCAGCAGCTCAACAGGGGTGAACTATGGCTACACCTTC. Amino acid sequence: CASSSTGVNYGYTF.